This TCR beta chain was sequenced during a study of blood T cells in healthy people across ages. Alongside a J-beta primer mix, a sample-barcoded 5' primer served in a second PCR lasting roughly 6 to 12 cycles. TCRdb passed the 5' RACE reads through MiXCR, listing each CDR3 protein once. Here the sample spans some 760,000 distinct CDR3 sequences, around 25% being singletons. In germline, CDR1 is SGHNT, CDR2 YENEEA. CDR3 length equals 13 residues. V was trimmed by 3 bases and J by 4 bases, leaving 10 bases between them. This clonotype was found a few times. These data were also reused for a study on T cells of mothers and their children.

Sequences were obtained from blood. The receptor's source is a boy younger than 18 in good health. The chain has TRBV11-3 and TRBJ2-7; the D gene is possibly TRBD2 (6 bases). CDR3 region: CASSFQAGYEQYF. The CDR3 nucleotides are TGTGCCAGCAGCTTCCAGGCGGGGTACGAGCAGTACTTC.